These 30 T cell receptor beta chains came from one sample sequenced in a study of blood T cell repertoires in COVID-19. TCRdb's table, derived via immunoSEQ multiplex PCR, lists solely in-frame clones and lacks some. The table shows 250,000 to 300,000 clones, with over 80% occurring only once. Sequenced material: peripheral blood. All receptors derive from a middle-aged woman with acute or convalescent COVID-19.

The chain has TRBV5-1 and TRBJ1-1; tentatively, D is TRBD1 (6 bases). Trimming stripped 4 bases from V and 4 bases from J, with 14 bases between. Looked up from germline, CDR1 is SGHRS and CDR2 is YFSETQ. The CDR3 runs to 14 residues. CDR3 amino acids: CASSVNRVFTEAFF. The CDR3 DNA is TGCGCCAGCAGCGTCAACAGGGTATTCACTGAAGCTTTCTTT.

The rearrangement links TRBV18 to TRBJ1-1, with 8 bases fitting TRBD1. The CDR3 loop spans 15 amino acids. Germline lookup yields CDR1 KGHSH and CDR2 LQKENI. V dropped 2 bases and J dropped 6; count of bases not matched to a gene: 8. CDR3 region: CASSPIGQGGPEAFF. The CDR3 nucleotides read TGTGCCAGCTCACCAATTGGACAGGGAGGCCCTGAAGCTTTCTTT.

CDR3 nucleotide sequence: TGTGCCAGCAGCTCTAATATCCGGGACAGTACCTTCTATGGCTACACCTTC. This sequence encodes CASSSNIRDSTFYGYTF. The gene calls are TRBV5-8 and TRBJ1-2; 7 bases map to TRBD1. The CDR3 is made up of 17 amino acids. The germline gives CDR1 SGHTS, CDR2 YDEGEE. Unmatched junction bases numbered 15, after V lost 3 bases and J lost 4 bases. The entire variable domain, with the rest obtained from reference TRBV5-8 and TRBJ1-2, is as follows: EAGVTQSPTHLIKTRGQQATLRCSPISGHTSVYWYQQALGLGLQFLLWYDEGEERNRGNFPPRFSGRQFPNYSSELNVNALELEDSALYLCASSSNIRDSTFYGYTFGSGTRLTVV.

The chain employs TRBV15 and TRBJ1-1, with 7 bases lining up with TRBD1. This CDR3 has 15 residues. The V gene end was trimmed by 5 bases and the J gene end by 1 base; junction bases not matched to a gene: 7. Looked up from germline, CDR1 is LNHNV and CDR2 is YYDKDF (reference sequence). The CDR3 DNA sequence: TGTGCCACCAGCCCTAACAGGGGCCCGAACACTGAAGCTTTCTTT. It yields the protein CATSPNRGPNTEAFF. Supplemented by reference TRBV15 and TRBJ1-1, the full variable domain reads DAMVIQNPRYQVTQFGKPVTLSCSQTLNHNVMYWYQQKSSQAPKLLFHYYDKDFNNEADTPDNFQSRRPNTSFCFLDIRSPGLGDTAMYLCATSPNRGPNTEAFFGQGTRLTVV.

CDR3 bases: TGTGCCAGCAGGGGAGGGAGAGATCAGCCCCAGCATTTT. Encoded protein: CASRGGRDQPQHF. The chain is built from TRBV12-3 or TRBV12-4 and TRBJ1-5; D unresolved. The CDR3 totals 13 residues. The ends were cut back, 6 bases at V and 5 bases at J, with 11 bases in the middle.

The V gene is TRBV2, the J gene TRBJ2-5; 7 nucleotides agree with TRBD1. V was clipped by 2 bases and J by 7 bases; unmatched bases: 7. CDR1 and CDR2 from the germline V gene are SNHLY and FYNNEI. This CDR3 has 14 residues. The CDR3 reads CASSESQGVGTQYF. Written as DNA, the CDR3 is TGTGCCAGCAGTGAAAGTCAGGGGGTCGGGACCCAGTACTTC.

V usage is TRBV15 and J usage is TRBJ1-4, with TRBD1 matching 7 bases. The V and J ends lost 10 bases and 4 bases, in that order; junction bases with no gene match: 6. Per the germline V gene, CDR1 is LNHNV and CDR2 is YYDKDF (reference sequence). The CDR3 extends over 13 amino acids. DNA of the CDR3: TGTGCCATCAAGGGACAGAATAATGAAAAACTGTTTTTT. Its protein product is CAIKGQNNEKLFF.

This chain joins TRBV20-1 and TRBJ2-5; no firm D call. Germline values: CDR1 DFQATT, CDR2 SNEGSKA (reference sequence). Trimming pared 3 bases from V and 2 bases from J, leaving 7 bases between. This CDR3 comprises 12 residues. The CDR3 is CSASRVQETQYF. The CDR3 coding sequence is TGCAGTGCTAGTCGGGTGCAAGAGACCCAGTACTTC.

The V gene is TRBV23-1, the J gene TRBJ2-7, with D possibly TRBD2 on 5 matching bases. TRBV23-1 is an open reading frame, and its role is uncertain. V dropped 4 bases and J dropped 5 bases, with 18 bases sitting between them. The CDR3 consists of 15 residues. CDR3 sequence (DNA): TGCGCCAGCAGTCTTAAATCACCCTCCGGGAACGAGCAGTACGTC. The encoded protein is CASSLKSPSGNEQYV.

In its sample, this clone was seen once. V and J are TRBV29-1 and TRBJ1-2; TRBD1 matches at 7 bases. The length of the CDR3 is 13 residues. V was clipped by 8 bases and J by 7 bases; unmatched bases: 13. Germline assignment: CDR1 SQVTM and CDR2 ANQGSEA. This CDR3 reads CSSGRQGSSGYTF. CDR3 DNA sequence: TGCAGCTCCGGTCGACAGGGAAGTAGTGGCTACACCTTC. The variable domain in full, completed from reference TRBV29-1 and TRBJ1-2, reads SAVISQKPSRDICQRGTSLTIQCQVDSQVTMMFWYRQQPGQSLTLIATANQGSEATYESGFVIDKFPISRPNLTFSTLTVSNMSPEDSSIYLCSSGRQGSSGYTFGSGTRLTVV.

The chain uses TRBV12-3 or TRBV12-4 and TRBJ2-1, with 9 bases fitting TRBD1. Losses at the gene ends were 8 bases for V and 6 bases for J; bases not matched to a gene: 5. The CDR3 spans 13 residues. Here the CDR3 DNA reads TGTGCCAGCGTACAGGGGGCTGGCAATGAGCAGTTCTTC. This encodes CASVQGAGNEQFF.

In its sample, this clone was seen once. The chain is built from TRBV10-3 and TRBJ2-1, with 9 bases matching TRBD2. CDR1 and CDR2 (germline): ENHRY, SYGVKD. The CDR3 contains 17 residues. V trimming: 0 bases; J trimming: 5 bases; junction bases outside the gene matches: 8. CDR3 nucleotide sequence: TGTGCCATCAGTGAGTCACGCGGGCGGGGGGGCAACAATGAGCAGTTCTTC. Encoded protein: CAISESRGRGGNNEQFF.

The rearrangement joins TRBV6-5 to TRBJ2-1, with 10 bases fitting TRBD1. Germline lookup yields CDR1 MNHEY and CDR2 SVGAGI. The length of the CDR3 is 13 residues. The ends lost 7 bases at V and 10 bases at J; junction bases unmatched: 7. The DNA for the CDR3 is TGTGCCAGCAATCGACAGGGGGCGAGGGAGCAGTTCTTC. Its translation: CASNRQGAREQFF.

Only one count was recorded for this clone. This chain uses TRBV5-1 with TRBJ1-5, with TRBD1 matching 11 bases. The CDR3 runs to 17 residues. The V segment lost 5 bases and the J segment 3 bases; nucleotides outside the gene matches: 10. Per germline, CDR1 SGHRS and CDR2 YFSETQ. In DNA, the CDR3 is TGCGCCAGCAGTTGGGGCTGGGACAGGGGGTTCAATCAGCCCCAGCATTTT. This translates into CASSWGWDRGFNQPQHF.

The rearrangement joins TRBV6-5 to TRBJ2-5, with D possibly being TRBD2 (5 bases). The V end was cut by 5 bases, the J end by 5 bases, with 12 bases between. The CDR3 runs to 13 residues. CDR1 MNHEY and CDR2 SVGAGI come from the germline V gene. CDR3 DNA sequence: TGTGCCAGCAGTAGAGGGCTGGGGGAGACCCAGTACTTC. This codes for CASSRGLGETQYF.

The CDR3 region is CASSLKSRGSNQPQHF. The CDR3 DNA reads as TGTGCCAGCAGCCTAAAGTCGCGAGGGAGCAATCAGCCCCAGCATTTT. The rearrangement uses TRBV7-8 and TRBJ1-5; D gene uncertain. V lost 5 bases, J lost 1 base, and 15 bases lay in between. The CDR3 is 16 residues long. Germline values: CDR1 SGHVS, CDR2 FQNEAQ.

This clone was seen only a few times. The chain combines TRBV2 with TRBJ1-5; TRBD1 aligns across 7 bases. CDR1 is SNHLY and CDR2 is FYNNEI in the germline V gene. Germline trimming cut 9 bases from V and 2 bases from J; bases unmatched to any gene: 10. This CDR3 has 15 amino acids. The CDR3 coding sequence is TGTGCCAGTACGGGACAGAGGTTAGGCAATCAGCCCCAGCATTTT. It specifies CASTGQRLGNQPQHF.

The chain joins TRBV5-1 to TRBJ2-6; D gene unclear. Germline values: CDR1 SGHRS, CDR2 YFSETQ. The CDR3 spans 15 residues. Trimming left V 4 bases short and J 0 bases short, with 8 bases between. CDR3 DNA: TGCGCCAGCAGCAGAGGTAACTCTGGGGCCAACGTCCTGACTTTC. Translated: CASSRGNSGANVLTF.

This clone appeared a single time. V usage is TRBV27 and J usage is TRBJ2-3, with 9 bases that match TRBD2. This CDR3 region has 15 residues. Germline V CDR1 and CDR2: MNHEY, SMNVEV (reference sequence). J gave up 7 bases and V 2 bases, and 7 bases lay outside the gene matches. DNA of the CDR3: TGTGCCAGCAGTTTAGGGGCTAGCGGGGTGAATACGCAGTATTTT. It is translated as CASSLGASGVNTQYF.

The CDR3 protein is CASSIEGFNQETQYF. The CDR3 DNA is TGTGCCAGTAGTATCGAGGGATTTAACCAAGAGACCCAGTACTTC. This chain connects TRBV19 to TRBJ2-5; maybe TRBD2 (5 bases). This CDR3 has 15 amino acids. The V gene lost 3 bases and the J gene lost 0 bases, with 11 bases spanning the gap. Per germline, CDR1 LNHDA and CDR2 SQIVND (reference sequence). The whole variable domain, remainder taken from reference TRBV19 and TRBJ2-5, is DGGITQSPKYLFRKEGQNVTLSCEQNLNHDAMYWYRQDPGQGLRLIYYSQIVNDFQKGDIAEGYSVSREKKESFPLTVTSAQKNPTAFYLCASSIEGFNQETQYFGPGTRLLVL.

The chain uses TRBV6-4 and TRBJ2-1; tentatively, D is TRBD2 (5 bases). Germline V gene lookup returns CDR1 MRHNA and CDR2 SNTAGT. V shed 0 bases and J shed 4 bases, with 10 bases lying between them. The CDR3 consists of 15 residues. The CDR3 coding sequence is TGTGCCAGCAGTGACTCGAGGGAGACGTACAATGAGCAGTTCTTC. It yields the protein CASSDSRETYNEQFF.

V is TRBV6-6 and J is TRBJ2-3, with D tentatively TRBD2 (5 bases). This CDR3 region has 14 residues. The V gene lost 0 bases and the J gene lost 5 bases, with 9 bases spanning the gap. Germline V gives CDR1 MNHNY, CDR2 SVGAGI (reference sequence). The CDR3 region is CASSYSYREDTQYF. The CDR3 DNA follows: TGTGCCAGCAGTTACTCTTACCGGGAAGATACGCAGTATTTT.

The CDR3 region has the DNA TGCGCCAGCAGTGATGGCGGGGAAACTGGAAACACCATATATTTT. Its translation: CASSDGGETGNTIYF. The chain carries TRBV10-1 and TRBJ1-3, with no clear D. Germline lookup yields CDR1 WNHNN and CDR2 SYGVQD (reference sequence). The CDR3 has 15 amino acids. The germline V and J ends were trimmed by 3 bases and 2 bases, with 11 bases remaining between them.

The rearrangement joins TRBV2 to TRBJ2-2; no clear D. Trimming cost V 4 bases and J 4 bases, with 19 bases left between them. The CDR3 sequence is 17 residues long. Per the germline V gene, CDR1 is SNHLY and CDR2 is FYNNEI. The CDR3 reads CASSGLTGSPFTGELFF. CDR3 sequence (DNA): TGTGCCAGCAGTGGGCTAACCGGGTCGCCTTTCACCGGGGAGCTGTTTTTT.

This chain connects TRBV4-1 to TRBJ1-1, with 8 bases matching TRBD1. This CDR3 comprises 15 residues. CDR1 and CDR2 from the germline V gene are MGHRA and YSYEKL. V lost 6 bases to trimming and J lost 0 bases; unmatched junction nucleotides: 6. The CDR3 DNA reads as TGCGCCAGCAGTAGCGGACAGGGCTTGAACACTGAAGCTTTCTTT. The encoded protein is CASSSGQGLNTEAFF.

The rearrangement links TRBV14 to TRBJ1-1; D is unresolved. Germline V CDR1 and CDR2: SGHDN, FVKESK. CDR3 length: 13 amino acids. Between the trimmed V and J ends, which lost 4 bases and 6 bases, there was a span of 12 bases. This chain's CDR3 is CASSPLGRAEAFF. As DNA, the CDR3 is TGTGCCAGCAGCCCCCTCGGGAGGGCTGAAGCTTTCTTT.

This chain links TRBV7-5 with TRBJ2-7; the D call in the table, TRBD2, was not verified against the DNA. TRBV7-5 is given as a pseudogene. This CDR3 region has 16 residues. CDR3 sequence reads: CARSLTPAGTVYEQYV. Written as DNA, the CDR3 is TGTGCCAGAAGCTTAACCCCCGCGGGCACCGTATACGAGCAGTACGTC.

The table lists this clone with a count of one. The V call is TRBV4-1, the J call TRBJ1-1; D is possibly TRBD1 (6 bases). V was cut by 4 bases and J by 10 bases, with 19 bases left in between. Germline V gives CDR1 MGHRA, CDR2 YSYEKL. The CDR3 is 14 amino acids. The CDR3 loop reads CASSPGGAARGAFF. Here the CDR3 DNA reads TGCGCCAGCAGCCCCGGGGGGGCGGCTCGAGGAGCTTTCTTT.

The chain couples TRBV19 to TRBJ1-2; a weak D match, TRBD1 (5 bases). With 5 bases removed from V and 1 base from J, the gap between germline ends came to 17 bases. Germline loops: CDR1 LNHDA, CDR2 SQIVND (reference sequence). CDR3 length: 16 residues. CDR3 bases: TGTGCCAGTAGTTACCGTCAAGGGGCGGTTAACTATGGCTACACCTTC. Residues: CASSYRQGAVNYGYTF. Using reference TRBV19 and TRBJ1-2 for the parts outside the CDR3, the full variable domain is DGGITQSPKYLFRKEGQNVTLSCEQNLNHDAMYWYRQDPGQGLRLIYYSQIVNDFQKGDIAEGYSVSREKKESFPLTVTSAQKNPTAFYLCASSYRQGAVNYGYTFGSGTRLTVV.

This CDR3 reads CASSDDRERVYTTNEKLFF. The DNA for the CDR3 is TGTGCCAGCAGCGACGACAGGGAGCGTGTTTACACAACTAATGAAAAACTGTTTTTT. J is TRBJ1-4 and V is TRBV7-7, with 7 bases that match TRBD1. The CDR3 is 19 residues long. Germline V lookup: CDR1 SSHAT, CDR2 FNYEAQ (reference sequence). With 5 bases clipped from V and 0 bases from J, the junction kept 15 bases outside the gene matches. Full variable domain (remainder filled in from reference TRBV7-7 and TRBJ1-4): GAGVSQSPRYKVTKRGQDVTLRCDPISSHATLYWYQQALGQGPEFLTYFNYEAQPDKSGLPSDRFSAERPEGSISTLTIQRTEQRDSAMYRCASSDDRERVYTTNEKLFFGSGTQLSVL.